This T cell receptor beta chain is drawn from a study of control samples from healthy donors and cancer patients. Libraries were prepared by immunoSEQ multiplex PCR; TCRdb keeps only in-frame clonotypes and omits some of them. The data contain more than 120,000 clones, around 92% of them seen just once; the ten biggest clones take up about 3%. Germline lookup yields CDR1 SGHTA and CDR2 FQGNSA. V was shortened by 1 base and J by 6 bases, with 10 bases between the two germline ends. This CDR3 comprises 13 residues. The V and J genes are TRBV7-2 and TRBJ2-7; possible D gene TRBD2, 5 bases. The sequence was obtained from a man aged 30-40 years in good health. Sample: blood. CDR3 region: CASSLEVAREQYF. CDR3 DNA sequence: TGTGCCAGCAGCTTAGAGGTAGCGCGCGAGCAGTACTTC.